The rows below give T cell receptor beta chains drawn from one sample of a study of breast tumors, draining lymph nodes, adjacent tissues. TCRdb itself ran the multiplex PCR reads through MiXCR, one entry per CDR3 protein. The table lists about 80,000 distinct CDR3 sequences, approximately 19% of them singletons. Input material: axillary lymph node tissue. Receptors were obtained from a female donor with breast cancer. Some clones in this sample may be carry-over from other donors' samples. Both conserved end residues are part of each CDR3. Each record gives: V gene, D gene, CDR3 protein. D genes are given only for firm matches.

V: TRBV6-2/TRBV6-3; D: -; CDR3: CASTDNSNQPQHF
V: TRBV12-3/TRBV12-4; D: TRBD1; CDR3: CASSQTPGGSYGYTF
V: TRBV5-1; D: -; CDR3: CASSPGTRQETQYF
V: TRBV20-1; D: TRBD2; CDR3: CSGTGLAGANTGELFF
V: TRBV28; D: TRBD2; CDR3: CASSTGLAGEETQYF
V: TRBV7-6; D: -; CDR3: CASSLAGTGSYNEQFF
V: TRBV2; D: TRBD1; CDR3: CASEQGGVAGELFF
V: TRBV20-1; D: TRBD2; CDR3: CSPGRGTSSYEQYF
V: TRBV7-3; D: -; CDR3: CASSFNQSSVIAVPRGQFF
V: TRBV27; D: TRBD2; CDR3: CASSAPGGNEQFF
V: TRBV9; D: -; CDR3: CASSGPPSGRNEQYF
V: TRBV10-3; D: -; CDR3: CAISDGSYQETQYF
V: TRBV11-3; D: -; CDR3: CASSFRGVGNSPLHF
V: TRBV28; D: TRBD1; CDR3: CASSFVRGRDLASPLHF
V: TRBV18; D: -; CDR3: CASSPQGSLPDEQYF
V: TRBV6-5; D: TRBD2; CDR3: CASSYRTRDEQFF
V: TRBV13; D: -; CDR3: CASSLGLALHEQYF
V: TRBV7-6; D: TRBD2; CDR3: CASSLDGRARVEQFF
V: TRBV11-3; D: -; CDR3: CASSSTDTQYF
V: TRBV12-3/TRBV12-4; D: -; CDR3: CASSATRSSYEQYF
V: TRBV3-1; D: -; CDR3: CASSQAEGITDTQYF
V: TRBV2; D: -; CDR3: CASRATGPNSPLHF
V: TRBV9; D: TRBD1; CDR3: CASSVARDRGSKETQYF
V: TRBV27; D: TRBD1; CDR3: CTSRPRTGSYEQYF
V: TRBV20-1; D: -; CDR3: CSARYGGRYEQYF
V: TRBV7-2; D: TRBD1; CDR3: CASSAGTGGDISGANVLTF
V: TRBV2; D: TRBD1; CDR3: CASSQDGTGGKPF
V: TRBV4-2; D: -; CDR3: CASSQDTSSSGELFF
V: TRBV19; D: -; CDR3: CASSIEVSLDTTDTQYF